This T cell receptor beta chain was profiled in a study of T-cell memory formation after mild COVID-19. Per germline, CDR1 DFQATT and CDR2 SNEGSKA (reference sequence). The CDR3 runs 14 residues. V was cut by 4 bases and J by 6 bases, with 18 bases left in between. MiXCR, applied by TCRdb to the 5' RACE reads, yields one record per CDR3 protein. Seen here are around 300,000 distinct CDR3 sequences, approximately 15% observed once, and the top ten hold 22%. This clonotype was sampled from a man younger than 35 who had mild COVID-19 (a few samples of this study predate the infection). Cell type and time point are not known. The specimen was PBMCs or a T cell subset sorted from them (not recorded which). This rearrangement joins TRBV20-1 to TRBJ1-1; TRBD1 is a possible D gene (5 bases). In DNA form, the CDR3 reads TGCAGTGCTACGACACCAGGGAAGTGGGCTGAAGCTTTCTTT. Its translation: CSATTPGKWAEAFF.